The 8 T cell receptor beta chains below come from one sample, sequenced in a study of T cell repertoires in cytomegalovirus infection. TCRdb called the reads again in MiXCR, with one record for every CDR3 protein. The sample includes a few hundred thousand distinct CDR3 sequences, roughly 16% seen only once; the top ten take more than 10%. Sample: PBMCs. These TCRs come from a human donor in good health (CMV status not recorded). Some clones in this sample may be carry-over from other donors' samples.

This chain connects TRBV5-4 to TRBJ2-5, with D maybe TRBD1 (5 bases). The CDR3 length is 13 residues. V lost 2 bases, J lost 1 base, and 6 bases lay in between. CDR1 and CDR2 (germline): SGHNT, YYREEE (reference sequence). The CDR3 sequence: CASSFRGQETQYF. For the CDR3, the DNA is TGTGCCAGCAGCTTTAGGGGCCAAGAGACCCAGTACTTC. Based on the CDR3 plus reference TRBV5-4 and TRBJ2-5, the full variable domain is ETGVTQSPTHLIKTRGQQVTLRCSSQSGHNTVSWYQQALGQGPQFIFQYYREEENGRGNFPPRFSGLQFPNYSSELNVNALELDDSALYLCASSFRGQETQYFGPGTRLLVL.

CDR3 protein: CASSWTELYQETQYF. In nucleotides, the CDR3 is TGTGCCAGCAGTTGGACAGAGCTGTACCAAGAGACCCAGTACTTC. The rearrangement links TRBV28 to TRBJ2-5, with a possible D match to TRBD1 (6 bases). This CDR3 is built from 15 residues. The germline V gene has CDR1 MDHEN and CDR2 SYDVKM. V was clipped by 4 bases and J by 0 bases, with 12 bases between them.

This clonotype was found a few times. The V and J genes are TRBV4-2 and TRBJ2-7, with D possibly being TRBD2 (5 bases). V was pared by 0 bases and J by 3 bases, with 12 bases between. In germline, CDR1 is LGHNA, CDR2 YNFKEQ. The CDR3 runs to 15 residues. CDR3 amino acids: CASSQDQEEGYEQYF. Here the CDR3 DNA reads TGTGCCAGCAGCCAAGATCAGGAGGAAGGCTACGAGCAGTACTTC.

This clonotype was counted between two and nine times. The chain couples TRBV28 to TRBJ2-1, with 13 bases that match TRBD2. CDR1 MDHEN and CDR2 SYDVKM come from the germline V gene. The CDR3 length is 19 residues. Trimming took 2 bases from V and 4 from J; bases not matched to a gene: 11. The CDR3 coding sequence is TGTGCCAGCAGTTTAGAACCGGGACTAGCGGGGCGACTATACAATGAGCAGTTCTTC. Translating it yields CASSLEPGLAGRLYNEQFF.

This clonotype has more than one count but fewer than ten. The V gene is TRBV20-1, the J gene TRBJ1-1; 8 bases fit TRBD1. Trimming cost V 2 bases and J 5 bases; bases outside gene matches: 16. CDR1 DFQATT and CDR2 SNEGSKA come from the germline V gene (reference sequence). The CDR3 sequence is 17 residues long. CDR3 sequence (DNA): TGCAGTGCTAGAAGAGGGACAGGCTACCTCGAGGGAACTGAAGCTTTCTTT. Translation gives CSARRGTGYLEGTEAFF.

This clonotype was seen more than once but under ten times. DNA for the CDR3: TGTGCCAGCTCACCCCAGACAGGGGAAAATGAAAAACTGTTTTTT. Protein sequence: CASSPQTGENEKLFF. The chain couples TRBV18 to TRBJ1-4, with 8 bases lining up with TRBD1. The CDR3 is 15 residues long. With 3 bases clipped from V and 5 bases from J, the junction kept 5 bases outside the gene matches. CDR1 KGHSH and CDR2 LQKENI come from the germline V gene. Together with reference TRBV18 and TRBJ1-4, the CDR3 gives the full variable domain: NAGVMQNPRHLVRRRGQEARLRCSPMKGHSHVYWYRQLPEEGLKFMVYLQKENIIDESGMPKERFSAEFPKEGPSILRIQQVVRGDSAAYFCASSPQTGENEKLFFGSGTQLSVL.

The sample holds a few counts of this clonotype. The chain combines TRBV5-1 with TRBJ1-1; no firm D call. From germline, CDR1 is SGHRS and CDR2 YFSETQ. The CDR3 length is 15 residues. V was clipped by 0 bases and J by 0 bases, with 9 bases between them. The CDR3 loop is CASSLDGEVNTEAFF. The CDR3 nucleotides read TGCGCCAGCAGCTTGGACGGGGAAGTGAACACTGAAGCTTTCTTT. The full variable domain, with the rest looked up from reference TRBV5-1 and TRBJ1-1, is KAGVTQTPRYLIKTRGQQVTLSCSPISGHRSVSWYQQTPGQGLQFLFEYFSETQRNKGNFPGRFSGRQFSNSRSEMNVSTLELGDSALYLCASSLDGEVNTEAFFGQGTRLTVV.

This clonotype showed up many times. This chain links TRBV12-3 or TRBV12-4 with TRBJ2-1; possibly TRBD1 for D (6 bases). The germline V and J ends were trimmed by 7 bases and 10 bases, with 17 bases remaining between them. The CDR3 has 13 amino acids. The CDR3 here is CASTLSTGLEQFF. CDR3 sequence (DNA): TGTGCCAGCACTCTATCTACAGGGCTAGAGCAGTTCTTC.